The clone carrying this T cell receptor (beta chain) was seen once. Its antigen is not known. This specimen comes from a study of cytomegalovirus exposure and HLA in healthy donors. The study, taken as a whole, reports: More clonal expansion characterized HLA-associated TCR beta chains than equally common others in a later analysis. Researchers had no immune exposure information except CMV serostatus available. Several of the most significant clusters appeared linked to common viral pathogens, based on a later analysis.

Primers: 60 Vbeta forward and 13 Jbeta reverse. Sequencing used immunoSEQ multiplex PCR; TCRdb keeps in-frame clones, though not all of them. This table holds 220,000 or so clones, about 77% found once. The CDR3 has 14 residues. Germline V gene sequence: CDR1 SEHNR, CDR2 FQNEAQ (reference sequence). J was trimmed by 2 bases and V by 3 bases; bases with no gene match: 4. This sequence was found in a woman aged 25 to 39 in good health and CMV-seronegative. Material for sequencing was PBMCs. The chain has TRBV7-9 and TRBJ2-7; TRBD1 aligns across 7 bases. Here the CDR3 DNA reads TGTGCCAGCAGCTTCGAGACAGGGCCCTACGAGCAGTACTTC. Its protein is CASSFETGPYEQYF.